The sequence of this T cell receptor beta chain was determined in a study of monozygotic twins with inflammatory bowel disease. Overall study findings and caveats: On the inverse Simpson index, IBD patients scored lower for TCRbeta diversity than healthy co-twins.

Germline V CDR1 and CDR2: ENHRY, SYGVKD. This CDR3 spans 16 amino acids. Molecular identifiers with 6-nucleotide sample barcodes were added during cDNA synthesis via template switching. TCRdb derives one entry per CDR3 protein from the 5' RACE reads, leaving out DNA. Its listing shows about 380,000 distinct CDR3 sequences. The authors drew approximately 2.5 ml of blood from each donor. As for this clonotype: Its antigen is unknown.

The chain is built from TRBV10-3 and TRBJ2-3; TCRdb selects TRBD1, and the lack of DNA leaves this call unchecked. This TCR came from a human donor with ulcerative colitis or Crohn's disease, or a healthy co-twin of an affected twin (not recorded which). Material: blood. The chain's CDR3 is CAISRPPGGPTDTQYF.